One sample yielded the 28 T cell receptor beta chains listed below, sequenced in a study of technical replicates of blood from a handful of donors. Generated by immunoSEQ multiplex PCR, the TCRdb table keeps only in-frame clones and is missing some. This repertoire shows 70,000 to 85,000 clones, around 90% found once; its top ten account for approximately 0.25%. The sequencing sample was made of T cells isolated from PBMCs. These receptors came from a human donor in good health.

The J gene is TRBJ1-2, the V gene TRBV30, with 9 bases aligning to TRBD1. After removal of 3 bases from V and 3 bases from J, the junction contained 11 bases not matched to a gene. The CDR3 sequence is 16 residues long. Germline loops: CDR1 GTSNPN, CDR2 SVGIG (reference sequence). The CDR3 protein is CAWSRQGVLVDYGYTF. The CDR3, as DNA: TGTGCCTGGAGCCGACAGGGGGTCCTTGTTGACTATGGCTACACCTTC.

This chain uses TRBV28 with TRBJ1-2; 8 nucleotides match TRBD1. Unmatched junction bases numbered 4, after V lost 6 bases and J lost 1 base. The CDR3 sequence is 14 residues long. Germline values: CDR1 MDHEN, CDR2 SYDVKM. CDR3 residues: CASSEDRDNYGYTF. As DNA, the CDR3 is TGTGCCAGCAGCGAGGACAGGGATAACTATGGCTACACCTTC.

The chain has TRBV5-8 and TRBJ1-4; 9 positions match TRBD1. The V segment lost 6 bases and the J segment 7 bases; nucleotides outside the gene matches: 13. There are 16 residues in the CDR3. Per germline, CDR1 SGHTS and CDR2 YDEGEE. CDR3 nucleotides: TGTGCCAGCACGTCCCGGGACAGGGATTGGACTGAAAAACTGTTTTTT. Amino acids: CASTSRDRDWTEKLFF.

This sequence joins TRBV7-6 and TRBJ2-7; D gene ambiguous. This CDR3 has 13 residues. V was shortened by 2 bases and J by 1 base, with 6 bases between the two germline ends. Looked up from germline, CDR1 is SGHVS and CDR2 is FNYEAQ. CDR3 nucleotide sequence: TGTGCCAGCAGCTTATCGGAGTCCTACGAGCAGTACTTC. It codes for CASSLSESYEQYF. Full variable domain (rest looked up from reference TRBV7-6 and TRBJ2-7): GAGVSQSPRYKVTKRGQDVALRCDPISGHVSLYWYRQALGQGPEFLTYFNYEAQQDKSGLPNDRFSAERPEGSISTLTIQRTEQRDSAMYRCASSLSESYEQYFGPGTRLTVT.

The chain joins TRBV5-8 to TRBJ1-1; maybe TRBD1 (5 bases). CDR1 is SGHTS, CDR2 YDEGEE, per germline. V gave up 4 bases and J gave up 7 bases, with 14 bases separating them. CDR3 length: 13 residues. The CDR3 loop is CASSRGGFVEAFF. DNA of the CDR3: TGTGCCAGCAGCCGGGGGGGATTCGTTGAAGCTTTCTTT.

This clone was seen a single time. The CDR3 bases are TGTGCCAGCAGTTACCAGGGGAACTACAATGAGCAGTTCTTC. It encodes CASSYQGNYNEQFF. This rearrangement joins TRBV6-5 to TRBJ2-1; the D gene is possibly TRBD1 (6 bases). This CDR3 has 14 amino acids. V lost 2 bases to trimming and J lost 3 bases, with 8 bases between them. CDR1 MNHEY and CDR2 SVGAGI come from the germline V gene.

The chain uses TRBV13 and TRBJ1-1; tentative D call: TRBD1 (6 bases). The CDR3 contains 13 residues. With 3 bases removed from V and 1 base from J, the gap between germline ends came to 6 bases. Per germline, CDR1 PRHDT and CDR2 FYEKMQ (reference sequence). The CDR3 coding sequence is TGTGCCAGCAGCTTGACAGGGAACACTGAAGCTTTCTTT. Protein: CASSLTGNTEAFF.

The CDR3 region is CASNIGGPYNEQFF. The CDR3 DNA reads as TGCGCCAGCAACATCGGGGGGCCCTACAATGAGCAGTTCTTC. The gene calls are TRBV5-1 and TRBJ2-1; D perhaps matches TRBD2 (7 bases). Germline CDR1 and CDR2: SGHRS and YFSETQ. There are 14 residues in the CDR3. V gave up 6 bases and J gave up 2 bases, with 12 bases separating them.

The chain couples TRBV9 to TRBJ1-4; 7 bases fit TRBD1. The J segment lost 5 bases and the V segment lost 2 bases, leaving 6 bases of the junction unmatched. The germline V gene encodes CDR1 SGDLS and CDR2 YYNGEE. The CDR3 runs to 15 residues. The CDR3 DNA follows: TGTGCCAGCAGCGTTGGGACAGACAGAAATGAAAAACTGTTTTTT. It is translated as CASSVGTDRNEKLFF.

The chain carries TRBV6-5 and TRBJ2-3; 9 bases agree with TRBD1. The CDR3 has 15 amino acids. Germline V gene data show CDR1 as MNHEY and CDR2 as SVGAGI. With V trimmed by 6 bases and J by 4 bases, 8 bases remained unmatched. For the CDR3, the DNA is TGTGCCAGCAGGCTAGGGACAGGGAGGGCAGATACGCAGTATTTT. It specifies CASRLGTGRADTQYF.

The gene calls are TRBV19 and TRBJ1-2, with D possibly TRBD1 on 5 matching bases. The V gene lost 6 bases and the J gene lost 0 bases, with 20 bases spanning the gap. CDR1 and CDR2 from the germline V gene are LNHDA and SQIVND (reference sequence). The CDR3 contains 17 residues. CDR3 bases: TGTGCCAGTAGCCGGGGGTCCTCAATAAGGGCTAACTATGGCTACACCTTC. Translated: CASSRGSSIRANYGYTF. Variable domain in full (rest from reference TRBV19 and TRBJ1-2): DGGITQSPKYLFRKEGQNVTLSCEQNLNHDAMYWYRQDPGQGLRLIYYSQIVNDFQKGDIAEGYSVSREKKESFPLTVTSAQKNPTAFYLCASSRGSSIRANYGYTFGSGTRLTVV.

V gene TRBV14 combines with J gene TRBJ2-5; D might be TRBD2 (6 bases). Germline assignment: CDR1 SGHDN and CDR2 FVKESK. The CDR3 runs to 14 residues. The ends were cut back, 3 bases at V and 4 bases at J, with 12 bases in the middle. The CDR3 region has the DNA TGTGCCAGCAGCCATAAGCTAGCGCCAGAGACCCAGTACTTC. Protein: CASSHKLAPETQYF.

CDR3 residues: CASGTGTDYNEQFF. In nucleotides, the CDR3 is TGTGCTAGTGGGACCGGGACAGATTACAATGAGCAGTTCTTC. The V call is TRBV12-5, the J call TRBJ2-1; 7 bases fit TRBD1. Germline CDR1 reads LGHNT; CDR2 reads FRNRAP. The CDR3 sequence is 14 residues long. Trimming cost V 6 bases and J 4 bases; bases outside gene matches: 6.

The rearrangement uses TRBV13 and TRBJ2-7; D perhaps matches TRBD2 (5 bases). CDR3 length: 14 residues. The V gene's germline CDR1 is PRHDT and CDR2 FYEKMQ (reference sequence). The V end lost 1 base, the J end lost 2 bases, and 9 bases lay between the germline ends. CDR3 DNA: TGTGCCAGCAGCTTAGAAGCAGCGGCCTACGAGCAGTACTTC. Residues: CASSLEAAAYEQYF.

The chain recombines TRBV10-1 with TRBJ1-1, with 8 bases aligning to TRBD1. The CDR3 runs 16 residues. V dropped 0 bases and J dropped 0; count of bases not matched to a gene: 3. Germline CDR1 is WNHNN and CDR2 is SYGVQD (reference sequence). Here the CDR3 reads CASSESTTGVNTEAFF. CDR3 in DNA: TGCGCCAGCAGTGAGTCTACGACAGGGGTGAACACTGAAGCTTTCTTT.

The CDR3 here is CASRDKSYQPQHF. DNA for the CDR3: TGTGCCAGCAGAGACAAGTCGTATCAGCCCCAGCATTTT. This sequence joins TRBV27 and TRBJ1-5, with D unresolved. CDR1 and CDR2 (germline): MNHEY, SMNVEV (reference sequence). The CDR3 spans 13 residues. The V gene lost 6 bases and the J gene lost 5 bases, with 11 bases spanning the gap.

This clone was counted only a few times. The chain uses TRBV14 and TRBJ1-1; D is perhaps TRBD1 (6 bases). Trimming took 1 base from V and 6 from J, leaving 15 bases between them. Germline V gene lookup returns CDR1 SGHDN and CDR2 FVKESK. This CDR3 spans 15 amino acids. Here the CDR3 reads CASSQGKQGKAEAFF. Written as DNA, the CDR3 is TGTGCCAGCAGCCAAGGGAAACAGGGTAAGGCTGAAGCTTTCTTT.

This rearrangement joins TRBV11-3 to TRBJ2-5; D ambiguous. The CDR3 has 11 residues. Germline V gene lookup returns CDR1 SGHNT and CDR2 YENEEA. V lost 3 bases and J 5 bases, leaving 4 bases between the germline ends. CDR3 bases: TGTGCCAGCAGCTTCAGGGAGACCCAGTACTTC. Protein product: CASSFRETQYF. Supplemented by reference TRBV11-3 and TRBJ2-5, the full variable domain reads EAGVVQSPRYKIIEKKQPVAFWCNPISGHNTLYWYLQNLGQGPELLIRYENEEAVDDSQLPKDRFSAERLKGVDSTLKIQPAELGDSAVYLCASSFRETQYFGPGTRLLVL.

Worth noting for this clone: Other DNA sequences within the sample encode an identical CDR3. This chain connects TRBV30 to TRBJ1-2; 8 nucleotides line up with TRBD1. Germline V gene sequence: CDR1 GTSNPN, CDR2 SVGIG (reference sequence). CDR3 size: 11 residues. With V trimmed by 5 bases and J by 5 bases, 1 base remained unmatched. DNA for the CDR3: TGTGCCTGGGGACAGGGTTATGGCTACACCTTC. Its translation: CAWGQGYGYTF.

This clone was recorded once. This rearrangement joins TRBV28 to TRBJ2-7, with 9 nucleotides matching TRBD2. The trim removed 7 bases at V and 3 bases at J, leaving 13 bases unmatched. The CDR3 extends over 16 amino acids. Germline CDR1 reads MDHEN; CDR2 reads SYDVKM. DNA for the CDR3: TGTGCCAGCACCCCGGTAGCGGGAGAGGGTTTCTACGAGCAGTACTTC. Amino acid sequence: CASTPVAGEGFYEQYF.

This chain joins TRBV7-9 and TRBJ2-1, with D possibly TRBD2 on 7 matching bases. The germline V and J ends were trimmed by 7 bases and 6 bases, with 19 bases remaining between them. The CDR3 runs 15 residues. CDR1 and CDR2 (germline): SEHNR, FQNEAQ (reference sequence). Here the CDR3 reads CASIKGGGVTNEQFF. CDR3 coding DNA: TGTGCCAGCATCAAGGGGGGGGGTGTAACCAATGAGCAGTTCTTC. The full variable domain, its missing parts supplied by reference TRBV7-9 and TRBJ2-1, is DTGVSQNPRHKITKRGQNVTFRCDPISEHNRLYWYRQTLGQGPEFLTYFQNEAQLEKSRLLSDRFSAERPKGSFSTLEIQRTEQGDSAMYLCASIKGGGVTNEQFFGPGTRLTVL.

This clone was picked up one time. CDR3 in DNA: TGTGCCAGCAGCTTAAAGCAGGGGGCGCGCTACAATGAGCAGTTCTTC. This gives the protein CASSLKQGARYNEQFF. This chain joins TRBV5-4 and TRBJ2-1; 8 nucleotides align to TRBD1. Germline CDR1 SGHNT, CDR2 YYREEE (reference sequence). The CDR3 is made up of 16 amino acids. V shed 2 bases and J 3 bases; nucleotides not matched to a gene: 7.

The V and J genes are TRBV13 and TRBJ2-2, with 7 nucleotides matching TRBD1. This CDR3 region has 13 residues. In germline, CDR1 is PRHDT, CDR2 FYEKMQ (reference sequence). The trim removed 5 bases at V and 10 bases at J, leaving 7 bases unmatched. CDR3 sequence: CASSLNRGKELFF. CDR3 nucleotides: TGTGCCAGCAGCCTCAACAGGGGAAAGGAGCTGTTTTTT.

This rearrangement joins TRBV7-8 to TRBJ2-7, with 11 bases lining up with TRBD2. V trimming: 9 bases; J trimming: 5 bases; junction bases outside the gene matches: 15. The CDR3 is 16 residues long. Per the germline V gene, CDR1 is SGHVS and CDR2 is FQNEAQ. The CDR3 DNA reads as TGTGCCAGAGATATAGGGACTAGCGGACGTAAGGACGAGCAGTACTTC. Protein: CARDIGTSGRKDEQYF.

V is TRBV11-2 and J is TRBJ2-1; 15 nucleotides match TRBD2. In germline, CDR1 is SGHAT, CDR2 FQNNGV. Trimming took 5 bases from V and 8 from J; bases not matched to a gene: 7. CDR3 length: 16 residues. The DNA of the CDR3 is TGTGCCAGCAGCCCTCGGACTAGCGGGAGGGGAGATGAGCAGTTCTTC. As protein: CASSPRTSGRGDEQFF.

The chain links TRBV6-1 to TRBJ2-3; TRBD2 agrees at 7 bases. This CDR3 region has 15 residues. Germline values: CDR1 MNHNS, CDR2 SASEGT. Unmatched junction bases numbered 6, after V lost 2 bases and J lost 4 bases. In nucleotides, the CDR3 is TGTGCCAGCAGTGAAACTTGGGGGAGGGCAGATACGCAGTATTTT. This translates into CASSETWGRADTQYF.

This clone was recorded once. The chain has TRBV10-1 and TRBJ2-1; D is possibly TRBD2 (5 bases). The length of the CDR3 is 13 residues. Germline loops: CDR1 WNHNN, CDR2 SYGVQD (reference sequence). Trimming pared 2 bases from V and 8 bases from J, leaving 10 bases between. CDR3 bases: TGCGCCAGCAGTGAGCTAGTTAGCGATGAGCAGTTCTTC. Protein: CASSELVSDEQFF.

The chain links TRBV11-2 to TRBJ1-5, with D possibly matching TRBD1 (6 bases). The CDR3 has 17 amino acids. Germline loops: CDR1 SGHAT, CDR2 FQNNGV. V lost 5 bases and J 3 bases, leaving 20 bases between the germline ends. In nucleotides, the CDR3 is TGTGCCAGCAGCCCGGTAGGGATTTCAGGGGCCAATCAGCCCCAGCATTTT. Its protein product is CASSPVGISGANQPQHF.